The rows below give T cell receptor beta chains drawn from one sample of a study of CD8+ T cells in alopecia areata. The data were produced by immunoSEQ multiplex PCR, yet TCRdb's version contains in-frame clones alone and is incomplete. Of 90,000 to 120,000 clones in the sample, 80% to 85% were seen once. This material consisted of CD8+ T cells sorted from blood, taken at week 24, from a patient treated with tofacitinib. All receptors derive from a human donor with alopecia areata. CDR3s include the opening cysteine and the closing phenylalanine or tryptophan.

cdr3_length,j_call,v_call,cdr3_aa
12,TRBJ2-1,TRBV29-1,CSVSYSGGGQFF
15,TRBJ2-1,TRBV19,CASRQGDSSYNEQFF
15,TRBJ2-1,TRBV27,CASSLPGQAYNEQFF
18,TRBJ2-1,TRBV7-8,CASSLGTSGGDLWNEQFF
14,TRBJ1-1,TRBV29-1,CSVKRTGRNTEAFF
13,TRBJ1-1,TRBV9,CASSSGQSTEAFF
14,TRBJ1-1,TRBV27,CASSLVGGSAEAFF
17,TRBJ2-7,TRBV4-1,CASSQASEGFFLREQYF
13,TRBJ2-2,TRBV10-3,CATLGVNTGELFF
14,TRBJ1-2,TRBV6-5,CASSYNRDLDGYTF
14,TRBJ1-2,TRBV5-6,CASSLAGQPYGYTF
12,TRBJ2-5,TRBV30,CACQGDRQTQYF
16,TRBJ2-3,TRBV4-3,CASSQEAGGNTDTQYF
14,TRBJ2-1,TRBV7-8,CASSWRGGLDEQFF
12,TRBJ2-5,TRBV6-5,CASRGQSPTQYF
16,TRBJ2-3,TRBV5-1,CASSFPPRGGTDTQYF
18,TRBJ2-7,TRBV2,CASRATGTSGGKHYEQYF
12,TRBJ1-1,TRBV29-1,CSVESRGQEAFF
14,TRBJ2-1,TRBV29-1,CSVEKAGGINEQFF
9,TRBJ1-2,TRBV20-1,CSPNYGYTF
13,TRBJ2-5,TRBV5-1,CASGSSGKETQYF
14,TRBJ2-1,TRBV19,CASSIGAAYNEQFF
14,TRBJ2-7,TRBV5-4,CASSRGQAAYEQYF
17,TRBJ1-1,TRBV7-2,CASSPHPTGLETTEAFF
16,TRBJ2-1,TRBV11-2,CASSLMGLSSYNEQFF
15,TRBJ2-1,TRBV6-5,CASTTPGTGTNEQFF
14,TRBJ2-7,TRBV11-2,CASSSMTDSYEQYF
15,TRBJ2-2,TRBV5-1,CASSLAPPNTGELFF
14,TRBJ1-2,TRBV10-3,CAISVLQGEDGYTF
14,.,TRBV27,CASSFRDRVDEQYF
14,TRBJ1-1,TRBV2,CASSGGQGATEAFF
14,TRBJ2-7,TRBV7-9,CASSLARQGSEQYF
14,TRBJ1-1,TRBV7-8,CASSSAAGITEAFF
14,TRBJ1-5,TRBV19,CASSSTDSNQPQHF
15,TRBJ2-1,TRBV6-5,CASAPRDFSYNEQFF
18,TRBJ2-7,TRBV7-9,CASSSSANPGTRYYEQYF
13,TRBJ1-1,TRBV27,CASSLGPKLEAFF
14,TRBJ2-3,TRBV6-6,CATGRSSSTDTQYF
17,TRBJ2-3,TRBV10-3,CAISESTYGTTSNTQYF
16,TRBJ2-1,TRBV19,CASSIASGVHYNEQFF
12,TRBJ1-2,TRBV28,CASSLGTDGYTF
16,TRBJ2-7,TRBV7-2,CASSLELAGAIYEQYF
15,TRBJ2-3,TRBV5-1,CASSFSGGNGDTQYF
16,TRBJ2-3,TRBV27,CASSLSPSGVTDTQYF
14,TRBJ2-1,TRBV27,CASSFGTGGGEQFF
15,TRBJ2-7,TRBV4-3,CASSQAVSGVYEQYF
15,TRBJ2-3,TRBV4-1,CASSQGDGEADTQYF
14,TRBJ2-5,TRBV7-2,CASSYPTWEETQYF
15,TRBJ2-7,TRBV14,CASSQDLTFSYEQYF
13,TRBJ1-1,TRBV7-2,CASSLGVSTEAFF
15,TRBJ2-1,TRBV7-2,CASSLSGAVYNEQFF
14,TRBJ2-3,TRBV13,CASSFGQGTDTQYF
13,TRBJ1-1,TRBV5-5,CASSLVRNTEAFF
13,TRBJ2-7,TRBV4-1,CASSQDSGPEQYF
13,TRBJ2-7,TRBV7-9,CASSSTSTYEQYF
15,TRBJ1-5,TRBV6-6,CASTLRAEGNQPQHF
11,TRBJ2-1,TRBV11-2,CASSLAGEQFF
14,TRBJ2-1,TRBV19,CASSGGGDYNEQFF
9,TRBJ2-3,TRBV27,CAAGDTQYF